The present T cell receptor (beta chain) was sequenced within a study of CD8 T cells and mutated HIV epitopes (dated by TCRdb to about 2021). As for the study more broadly: Acutely infected subjects were chosen according to which epitope form their transmitted founder virus carried and according to their ELISpot responses. The epitopes were TL10, KY11, RF10 and TY8. Single-cell TCR alpha/beta chains were sequenced from CD8+ T cells specific for the non-adapted (NAE) and adapted (AE) forms of four HIV Nef epitopes. The same epitope was not tested in every subject, and RF10 was the only epitope examined in both acute and chronic HIV infection. The cohort comprised about seven chronically and a handful of acutely HIV-infected subjects. Of 165 subjects screened, the criteria for sorting epitope-specific T cells were met by only a subset.

What the study reported, not specific to this receptor: Compared with acute subjects, chronic subjects had higher clonality among dual tetramer+ cells (mean difference around 0.3), although the study did not have enough power to detect a significant difference. Multiple alpha and beta chain CDR3s were present in some wells, and only cells with both an alpha and a beta chain were included. The main limitations were acknowledged to be the small number of subjects and the diverse clinical presentations of the subjects. Single-reactive CD8+ T cells were seen only in acutely infected subjects, suggesting possible clonal selection between acute and chronic infection.

With respect to this clonotype: Per-base quality was not reported, and no clone a single base away is much larger than it.

The sample's time point label, in plain terms: sampled during acute HIV-1 infection (about 23-92 days post infection). Peripheral blood mononuclear cells were isolated by Ficoll density gradient separation from leukapheresis or whole blood and were subsequently cryopreserved. Without stimulation, thawed PBMCs were stained with HLA class I tetramers loaded with the NAE or AE epitope so that resting antigen-specific CD8+ T cells could be identified. A BD FACS Aria III was used to sort single CD8+ T cells into 96-well plates that held lysis buffer. Library preparation was by single-cell sequencing. Single-cell cDNA was generated by a method adapted from Smart-seq2 and MARS-Seq, in which oligo-dT primers with well-specific UMIs and KAPA HiFi first-round PCR were used. Pooled first-round products underwent nested PCR with template-switch oligo forward primers and barcoded reverse primers specific to the TCR alpha and beta chains. Products were purified with AMPure XP, were indexed with TruSeq adapters, and were quantified with the KAPA Universal qPCR Library Quantification Kit. An Illumina MiSeq with 2x300 bp paired-end chemistry was used to sequence the TCR libraries. The paper's data handling went like this. After quality filtering, reads were demultiplexed to wells, mapped to the TCRA and TCRB loci, assigned to clonotypes using MiXCR, and analysed in VGAS. A modified version of the VDJfasta platform was used to deconvolute the TCR data. Large-scale cross-plate contamination was ruled out by analysing CDR3 overlap between plates. To calculate clonality, the ratio of unique productive CDR3s to total productive CDR3s was subtracted from one. Using fastp at Q25 and MiXCR, TCRdb reprocessed the public reads and kept productive beta chains. Rows are combined by CDR3 protein, so each entry shows the most common genes and DNA. The V and J calls follow TCRdb's processing rather than the paper's. This sample holds around 710 distinct CDR3 sequences; roughly 50% were observed only once. The top ten constitute under 65% of the sample.

Spanning cysteine to phenylalanine, the CDR3 consists of 15 amino acids. The retained sequence is limited to the CDR3, 45 bases, with the frame set at the first base. V is pruned by 3 bases and J by 4 bases, leaving 12 bases of the junction without a gene match. Based on the germline V gene (reference sequence), the CDR1 and CDR2 sequences are DFQATT and SNEGSKA. The source was CD8+ T cells sorted from blood by dual tetramer staining, collected during acute HIV infection. Interpreted using the paper, the cell subset or site label stands for: cells binding both NAE and AE RF10 tetramers (cross-reactive), unstimulated. Rearrangement joined TRBV20-1 to TRBJ2-7, with 7 junctional bases fitting TRBD2. This TCR came from a young man with HIV-1 infection. The nucleotide sequence reads TGCAGTGCTAGCCCTAAGGGAGGGACTGTGTACGAGCAGTACTTC. Translated, this is CSASPKGGTVYEQYF.